The sequence of this T cell receptor beta chain was determined in a study of memory B cells and T cells in multiple sclerosis. Stimulus-free culture yielded autoproliferating CFSE-dim and non-proliferating CFSE-high T cells, each sequenced separately. Cultures began with approximately 52 million CFSE-labeled PBMCs, unstimulated for 6 to 8 days, with replicate wells pooled. CFSE at around 0.5 uM labeled the PBMCs, which were then cultured unstimulated. As concerns this clone: Its antigen is still unknown.

Data came from immunoSEQ multiplex PCR; TCRdb stores just in-frame clones and leaves some out. The table records 9,000 to 15,000 clones, approximately 84% of them present only once. The germline CDR1 and CDR2 sequences are MNHEY and SMNVEV (reference sequence). This CDR3 is built from 15 residues. The ends lost 7 bases at V and 2 bases at J; junction bases unmatched: 9. Sequenced: PBMCs from blood kept in culture. This receptor was taken from a human donor with multiple sclerosis. This chain links TRBV27 with TRBJ2-3; TRBD1 aligns across 7 bases. CDR3 sequence reads: CASKTLGQNTDTQYF. The CDR3 DNA is TGTGCCAGCAAGACGTTGGGACAGAACACAGATACGCAGTATTTT.